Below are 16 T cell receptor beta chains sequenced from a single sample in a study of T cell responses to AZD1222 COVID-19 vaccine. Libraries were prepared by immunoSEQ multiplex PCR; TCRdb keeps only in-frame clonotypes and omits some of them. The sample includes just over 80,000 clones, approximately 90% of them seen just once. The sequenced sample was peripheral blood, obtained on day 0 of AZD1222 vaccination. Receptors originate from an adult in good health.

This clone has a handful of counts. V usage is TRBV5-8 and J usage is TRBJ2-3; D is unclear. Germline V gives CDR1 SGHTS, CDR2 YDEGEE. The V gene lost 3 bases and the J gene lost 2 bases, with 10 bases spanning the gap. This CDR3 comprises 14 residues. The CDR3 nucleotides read TGTGCCAGCAGCTCCCACCTCAACACAGATACGCAGTATTTT. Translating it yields CASSSHLNTDTQYF.

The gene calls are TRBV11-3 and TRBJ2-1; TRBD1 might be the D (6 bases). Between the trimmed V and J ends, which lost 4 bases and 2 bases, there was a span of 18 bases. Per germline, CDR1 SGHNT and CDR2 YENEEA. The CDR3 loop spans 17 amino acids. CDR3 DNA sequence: TGTGCCAGCAGCTCCGGGATCGCAAGGGACACCTACAATGAGCAGTTCTTC. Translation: CASSSGIARDTYNEQFF.

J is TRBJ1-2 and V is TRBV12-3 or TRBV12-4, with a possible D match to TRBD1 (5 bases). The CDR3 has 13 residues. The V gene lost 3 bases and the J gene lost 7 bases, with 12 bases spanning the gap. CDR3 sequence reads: CASSFQDTRGYTF. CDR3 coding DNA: TGTGCCAGCAGTTTTCAGGACACGCGTGGCTACACCTTC.

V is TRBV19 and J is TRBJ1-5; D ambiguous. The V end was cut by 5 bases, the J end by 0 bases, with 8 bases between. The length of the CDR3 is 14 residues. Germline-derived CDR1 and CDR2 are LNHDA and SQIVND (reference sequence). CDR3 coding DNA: TGTGCCAGTAGTGGCACCTTTAGCAATCAGCCCCAGCATTTT. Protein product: CASSGTFSNQPQHF.

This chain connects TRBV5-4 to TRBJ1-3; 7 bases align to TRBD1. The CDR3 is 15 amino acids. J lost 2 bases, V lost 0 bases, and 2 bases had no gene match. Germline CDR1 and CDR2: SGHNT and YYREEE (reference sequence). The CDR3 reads CASSLDTGAGNTIYF. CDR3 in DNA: TGTGCCAGCAGCTTGGATACAGGGGCTGGAAACACCATATATTTT.

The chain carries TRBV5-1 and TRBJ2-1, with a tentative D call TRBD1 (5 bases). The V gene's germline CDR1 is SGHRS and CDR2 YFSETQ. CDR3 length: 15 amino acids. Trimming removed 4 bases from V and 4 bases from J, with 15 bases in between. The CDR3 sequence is CASSVDTLSYNEQFF. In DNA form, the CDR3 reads TGCGCCAGCAGCGTGGACACTCTGTCTTACAATGAGCAGTTCTTC.

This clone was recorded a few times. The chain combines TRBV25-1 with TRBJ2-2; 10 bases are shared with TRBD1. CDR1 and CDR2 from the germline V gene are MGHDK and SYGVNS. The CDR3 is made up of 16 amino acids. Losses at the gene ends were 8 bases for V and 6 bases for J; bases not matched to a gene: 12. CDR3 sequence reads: CASLKTRDRGAGELFF. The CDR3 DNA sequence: TGTGCCAGCCTAAAGACCCGGGACAGGGGTGCCGGGGAGCTGTTTTTT.

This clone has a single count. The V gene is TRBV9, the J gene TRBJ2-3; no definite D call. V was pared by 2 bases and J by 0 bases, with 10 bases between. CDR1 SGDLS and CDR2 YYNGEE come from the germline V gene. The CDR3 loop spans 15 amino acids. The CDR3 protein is CASSVVGPSTDTQYF. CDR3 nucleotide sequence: TGTGCCAGCAGCGTGGTAGGGCCAAGCACAGATACGCAGTATTTT.

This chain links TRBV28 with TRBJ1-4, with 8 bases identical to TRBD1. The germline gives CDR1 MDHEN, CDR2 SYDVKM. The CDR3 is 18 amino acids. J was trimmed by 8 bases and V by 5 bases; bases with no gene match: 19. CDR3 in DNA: TGTGCCAGCAGTCCGAGCCCCAGGGGGCCGTACTGGAGGGAAAAACTGTTTTTT. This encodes CASSPSPRGPYWREKLFF. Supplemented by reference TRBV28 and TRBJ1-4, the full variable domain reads DVKVTQSSRYLVKRTGEKVFLECVQDMDHENMFWYRQDPGLGLRLIYFSYDVKMKEKGDIPEGYSVSREKKERFSLILESASTNQTSMYLCASSPSPRGPYWREKLFFGSGTQLSVL.

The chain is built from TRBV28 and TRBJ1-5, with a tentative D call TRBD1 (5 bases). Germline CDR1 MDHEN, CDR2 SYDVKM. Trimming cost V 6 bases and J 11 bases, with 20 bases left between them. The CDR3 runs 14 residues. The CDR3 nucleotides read TGTGCCAGCAGGCGAAAGGGACCGATCCAGTCCCAGCATTTT. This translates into CASRRKGPIQSQHF. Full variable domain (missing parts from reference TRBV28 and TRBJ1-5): DVKVTQSSRYLVKRTGEKVFLECVQDMDHENMFWYRQDPGLGLRLIYFSYDVKMKEKGDIPEGYSVSREKKERFSLILESASTNQTSMYLCASRRKGPIQSQHFGDGTRLSIL.

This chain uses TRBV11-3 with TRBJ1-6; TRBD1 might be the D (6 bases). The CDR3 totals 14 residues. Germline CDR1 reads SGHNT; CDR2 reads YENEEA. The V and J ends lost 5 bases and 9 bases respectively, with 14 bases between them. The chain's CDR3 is CASSTQGRGSPLHF. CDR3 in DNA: TGTGCCAGCAGCACCCAGGGGAGGGGTTCACCCCTCCACTTT.

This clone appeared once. CDR3 coding DNA: TGTGCCAGCAGTTCTCAGACAGGGACTAATGGAAACACCATATATTTT. Translated, it gives CASSSQTGTNGNTIYF. The V call is TRBV6-5, the J call TRBJ1-3; 7 nucleotides agree with TRBD1. Looked up from germline, CDR1 is MNHEY and CDR2 is SVGAGI. V lost 4 bases and J lost 3; bases outside the gene matches: 9. This CDR3 contains 16 residues.

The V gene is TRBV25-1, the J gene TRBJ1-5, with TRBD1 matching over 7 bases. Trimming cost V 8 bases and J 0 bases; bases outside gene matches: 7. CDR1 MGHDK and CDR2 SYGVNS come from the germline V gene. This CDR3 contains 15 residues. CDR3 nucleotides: TGTGCCAGCCAAAAACAGGGGAATAGCAATCAGCCCCAGCATTTT. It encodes CASQKQGNSNQPQHF.

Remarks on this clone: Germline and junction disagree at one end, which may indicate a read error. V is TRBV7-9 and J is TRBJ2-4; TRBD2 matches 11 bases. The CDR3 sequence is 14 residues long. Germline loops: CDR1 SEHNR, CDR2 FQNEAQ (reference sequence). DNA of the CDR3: TGTGCCAGCAGCGACTCGCTACTAGCGGGGGCCCTTAACTTC. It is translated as CASSDSLLAGALNF.

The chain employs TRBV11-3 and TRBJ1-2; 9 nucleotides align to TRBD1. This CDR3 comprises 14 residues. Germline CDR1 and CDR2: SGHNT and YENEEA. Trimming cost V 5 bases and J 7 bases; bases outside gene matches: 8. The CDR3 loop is CASSLTGGLRGYTF. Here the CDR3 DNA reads TGTGCCAGCAGCCTTACAGGGGGCCTACGTGGCTACACCTTC.

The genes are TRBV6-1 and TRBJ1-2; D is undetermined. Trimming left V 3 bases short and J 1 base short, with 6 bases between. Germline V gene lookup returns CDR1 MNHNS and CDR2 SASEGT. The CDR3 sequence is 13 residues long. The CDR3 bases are TGTGCCAGCAGTGATCTCTTTAACTATGGCTACACCTTC. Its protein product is CASSDLFNYGYTF.